The 16 T cell receptor beta chains presented below share a single source sample, sequenced in a study of T cell responses to AZD1222 COVID-19 vaccine (dated by TCRdb to about 2021). Per the publication, the time point label means: baseline before first vaccination. Libraries were constructed by the immunoSEQ multiplex PCR assay. TCRdb re-hosts the immuneACCESS table, in-frame sequences only. Its copies lack some clones; in the studies checked, an unresolved V gene accounts for under half of them, and the cause for the rest is not known. Recorded for this sample are about 88,000 clones; about 89% of them occurred a single time. Around 3.5% of the sample belongs to the ten largest clones. The material sequenced was peripheral blood, taken on day 0 of AZD1222 vaccination. The receptors come from an adult in good health.

The chain combines TRBV11-1 with TRBJ2-5; D gene ambiguous. Germline-derived CDR1 and CDR2 are SGHAT and FQDESV (reference sequence). V was trimmed by 4 bases and J by 2 bases, leaving 8 bases between them. CDR3 length: 13 amino acids. Here the CDR3 DNA reads TGTGCCAGCAGCTATGGGTTTCAAGAGACCCAGTACTTC. Amino acid sequence: CASSYGFQETQYF.

In this sample, this clone turned up once. V and J are TRBV19 and TRBJ2-7, with a possible D match to TRBD2 (6 bases). Germline-derived CDR1 and CDR2 are LNHDA and SQIVND (reference sequence). This CDR3 is 12 amino acids long. Trimming pared 10 bases from V and 0 bases from J, leaving 10 bases between. The CDR3 here is CATRRDSYEQYF. The DNA for the CDR3 is TGTGCCACCCGGCGGGACTCCTACGAGCAGTACTTC. Full variable domain (missing parts from reference TRBV19 and TRBJ2-7): DGGITQSPKYLFRKEGQNVTLSCEQNLNHDAMYWYRQDPGQGLRLIYYSQIVNDFQKGDIAEGYSVSREKKESFPLTVTSAQKNPTAFYLCATRRDSYEQYFGPGTRLTVT.

V gene TRBV5-5 combines with J gene TRBJ2-1, with no clear D. Looked up from germline, CDR1 is SGHKS and CDR2 is YYEKEE (reference sequence). This CDR3 has 14 residues. Trimming took 0 bases from V and 4 from J, leaving 8 bases between them. The CDR3 DNA is TGTGCCAGCAGCTTGGGAGGCAGTTACAATGAGCAGTTCTTC. This encodes CASSLGGSYNEQFF.

The chain employs TRBV19 and TRBJ2-7, with 7 nucleotides matching TRBD1. V lost 4 bases, J lost 3 bases, and 18 bases stayed unmatched. CDR3 size: 18 residues. Germline CDR1 and CDR2: LNHDA and SQIVND (reference sequence). CDR3 coding DNA: TGTGCCAGTAGTAGGGTCTTGTCAGTAGGGGGACAGAGCTACGAGCAGTACTTC. Translation: CASSRVLSVGGQSYEQYF.

The V gene is TRBV2, the J gene TRBJ1-1; no reliable D call. Germline CDR1 is SNHLY and CDR2 is FYNNEI. The CDR3 contains 14 residues. Between the trimmed V and J ends, which lost 10 bases and 0 bases, there was a span of 15 bases. The DNA of the CDR3 is TGTGCCACCAGACCCTCCGGCTTGAACACTGAAGCTTTCTTT. It yields the protein CATRPSGLNTEAFF.

This sequence joins TRBV4-1 and TRBJ1-1, with TRBD1 matching 10 bases. The CDR3 loop spans 15 amino acids. With 3 bases clipped from V and 3 bases from J, the junction kept 4 bases outside the gene matches. Germline V CDR1 and CDR2: MGHRA, YSYEKL. CDR3 nucleotide sequence: TGCGCCAGCAGCCAGGCCGGGACAGGGGACACTGAAGCTTTCTTT. Protein: CASSQAGTGDTEAFF.

This chain joins TRBV4-1 and TRBJ2-6; D gene ambiguous. The CDR3 is 20 residues long. V lost 2 bases to trimming and J lost 1 base, with 21 bases between them. CDR1 is MGHRA and CDR2 is YSYEKL in the germline V gene. The CDR3 region has the DNA TGCGCCAGCAGCCAATTCGGACCGCGCACCACCTTATCTGGGGCCAACGTCCTGACTTTC. As protein: CASSQFGPRTTLSGANVLTF.

The rearrangement links TRBV7-6 to TRBJ1-3; tentatively, D is TRBD1 (5 bases). This CDR3 region has 15 residues. Trimming took 3 bases from V and 3 from J, leaving 12 bases between them. The germline V gene encodes CDR1 SGHVS and CDR2 FNYEAQ. This CDR3 reads CASSFETGGGNTIYF. The CDR3, as DNA: TGTGCCAGCAGCTTCGAGACTGGGGGTGGAAACACCATATATTTT. The full variable domain, completed using reference TRBV7-6 and TRBJ1-3, is GAGVSQSPRYKVTKRGQDVALRCDPISGHVSLYWYRQALGQGPEFLTYFNYEAQQDKSGLPNDRFSAERPEGSISTLTIQRTEQRDSAMYRCASSFETGGGNTIYFGEGSWLTVV.

DNA of the CDR3: TGTGCCAGCAGTCCAGGTGGTAGCGGGGGGTACAATGAGCAGTTCTTC. The encoded protein is CASSPGGSGGYNEQFF. The rearrangement links TRBV6-6 to TRBJ2-1; 10 bases fit TRBD2. With 5 bases clipped from V and 4 bases from J, the junction kept 8 bases outside the gene matches. The CDR3 contains 16 residues. Germline V gene lookup returns CDR1 MNHNY and CDR2 SVGAGI (reference sequence).

The chain combines TRBV2 with TRBJ2-2; D not certain. The CDR3 runs to 11 residues. V was trimmed by 2 bases and J by 6 bases, leaving 1 base between them. Germline-derived CDR1 and CDR2 are SNHLY and FYNNEI. CDR3 region: CASSEPGELFF. The CDR3, as DNA: TGTGCCAGCAGTGAACCCGGGGAGCTGTTTTTT.

The rearrangement uses TRBV27 and TRBJ1-1; D is ambiguous. V lost 7 bases to trimming and J lost 0 bases, with 18 bases between them. The CDR3 totals 16 residues. Germline V gene sequence: CDR1 MNHEY, CDR2 SMNVEV (reference sequence). CDR3 in amino acids: CASTKGGLGMNTEAFF. The DNA for the CDR3 is TGTGCCAGCACCAAGGGAGGTTTAGGGATGAACACTGAAGCTTTCTTT.

The rearrangement links TRBV7-9 to TRBJ1-2; D remains ambiguous. Trimming pared 5 bases from V and 8 bases from J, leaving 12 bases between. The CDR3 is 12 amino acids. Germline values: CDR1 SEHNR, CDR2 FQNEAQ (reference sequence). The CDR3 protein is CASSPDSAGYTF. Here the CDR3 DNA reads TGTGCCAGCAGCCCCGATAGTGCCGGCTACACCTTC.

V is TRBV6-4 and J is TRBJ1-5; a weak D match, TRBD1 (6 bases). The germline gives CDR1 MRHNA, CDR2 SNTAGT. This CDR3 is built from 15 residues. V was shortened by 5 bases and J by 2 bases, with 13 bases between the two germline ends. CDR3 amino acids: CASSPGAGGNQPQHF. The CDR3 DNA is TGTGCCAGCAGTCCAGGGGCGGGAGGCAATCAGCCCCAGCATTTT.

In its sample, this clone was seen a few times. V gene TRBV6-5 combines with J gene TRBJ1-1; no firm D call. V dropped 4 bases and J dropped 7 bases, with 13 bases sitting between them. The CDR3 length is 13 residues. CDR1 is MNHEY, CDR2 SVGAGI, per germline. In DNA form, the CDR3 reads TGTGCCAGCAGTTTCGCACCTGGGTTTGAAGCTTTCTTT. As protein: CASSFAPGFEAFF.

The chain has TRBV19 and TRBJ1-5; TRBD1 might be the D (5 bases). Germline V gives CDR1 LNHDA, CDR2 SQIVND (reference sequence). Trimming left V 3 bases short and J 0 bases short, with 9 bases between. The CDR3 is 15 residues long. Here the CDR3 reads CASSIWGNSNQPQHF. The CDR3 coding sequence is TGTGCCAGTAGTATTTGGGGGAATAGCAATCAGCCCCAGCATTTT.

The chain joins TRBV30 to TRBJ2-7, with TRBD1 as a possible D gene (6 bases). Looked up from germline, CDR1 is GTSNPN and CDR2 is SVGIG (reference sequence). Trimming stripped 5 bases from V and 0 bases from J, with 17 bases between. The CDR3 extends over 15 amino acids. CDR3 DNA: TGTGCCTGGGGGGATGGGCAGGGGATCTCCTACGAGCAGTACTTC. Protein sequence: CAWGDGQGISYEQYF.